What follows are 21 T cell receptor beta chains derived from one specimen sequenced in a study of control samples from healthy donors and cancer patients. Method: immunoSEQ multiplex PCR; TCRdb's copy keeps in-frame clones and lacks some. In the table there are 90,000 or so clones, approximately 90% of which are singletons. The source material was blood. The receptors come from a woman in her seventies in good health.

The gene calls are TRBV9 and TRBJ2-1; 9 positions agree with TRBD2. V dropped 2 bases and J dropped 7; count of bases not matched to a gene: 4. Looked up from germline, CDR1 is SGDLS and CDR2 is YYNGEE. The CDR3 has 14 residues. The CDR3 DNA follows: TGTGCCAGCAGCGTTGGCGGGAGGGTTAATGAGCAGTTCTTC. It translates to CASSVGGRVNEQFF.

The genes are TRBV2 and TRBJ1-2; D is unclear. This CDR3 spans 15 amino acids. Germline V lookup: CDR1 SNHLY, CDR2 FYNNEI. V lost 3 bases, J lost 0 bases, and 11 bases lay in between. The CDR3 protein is CASSDFGVPNYGYTF. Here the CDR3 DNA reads TGTGCCAGCAGTGATTTTGGCGTCCCTAACTATGGCTACACCTTC.

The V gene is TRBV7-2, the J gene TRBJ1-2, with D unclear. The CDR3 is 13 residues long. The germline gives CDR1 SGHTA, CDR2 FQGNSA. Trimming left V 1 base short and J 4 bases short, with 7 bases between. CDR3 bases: TGTGCCAGCAGCTTAGAAATAACCTATGGCTACACCTTC. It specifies CASSLEITYGYTF.

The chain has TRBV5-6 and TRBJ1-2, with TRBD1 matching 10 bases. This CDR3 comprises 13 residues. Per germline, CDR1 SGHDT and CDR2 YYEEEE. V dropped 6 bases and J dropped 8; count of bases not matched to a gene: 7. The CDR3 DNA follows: TGTGCCAGCACCGAGACAGGGGGCGAAGGCTACACCTTC. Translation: CASTETGGEGYTF.

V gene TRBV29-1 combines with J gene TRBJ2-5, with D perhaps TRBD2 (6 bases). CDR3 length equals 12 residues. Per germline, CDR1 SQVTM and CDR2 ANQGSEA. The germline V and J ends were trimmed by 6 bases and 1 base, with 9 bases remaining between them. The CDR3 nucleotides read TGCAGCGTATTAGCGGCCCAAGAGACCCAGTACTTC. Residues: CSVLAAQETQYF.

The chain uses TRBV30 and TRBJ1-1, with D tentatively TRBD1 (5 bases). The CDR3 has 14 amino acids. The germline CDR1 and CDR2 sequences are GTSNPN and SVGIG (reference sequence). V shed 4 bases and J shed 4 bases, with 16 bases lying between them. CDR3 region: CAWTPRGWGTEAFF. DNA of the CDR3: TGTGCCTGGACCCCGAGGGGCTGGGGCACTGAAGCTTTCTTT.

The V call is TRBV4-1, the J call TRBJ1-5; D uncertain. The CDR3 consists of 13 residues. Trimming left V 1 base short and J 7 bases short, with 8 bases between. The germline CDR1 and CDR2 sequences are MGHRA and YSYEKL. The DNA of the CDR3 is TGCGCCAGCAGCCAAGTTAATGGGCAGCCCCAGCATTTT. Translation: CASSQVNGQPQHF.

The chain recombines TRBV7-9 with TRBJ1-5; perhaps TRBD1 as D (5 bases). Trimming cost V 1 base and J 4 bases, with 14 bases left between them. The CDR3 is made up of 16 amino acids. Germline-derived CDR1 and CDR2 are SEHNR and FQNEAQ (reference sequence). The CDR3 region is CASSLGGADLNQPQHF. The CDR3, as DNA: TGTGCCAGCAGCTTAGGTGGGGCAGATCTTAATCAGCCCCAGCATTTT.

The CDR3, as DNA: TGTGCCATCAGTGAGTTTAGGACAGAAGAGACCCAGTACTTC. Residues: CAISEFRTEETQYF. The V and J genes are TRBV10-3 and TRBJ2-5, with a possible D match to TRBD1 (6 bases). This CDR3 has 14 residues. The germline V gene encodes CDR1 ENHRY and CDR2 SYGVKD. Trimming removed 1 base at V and 3 bases at J, with 9 bases between.

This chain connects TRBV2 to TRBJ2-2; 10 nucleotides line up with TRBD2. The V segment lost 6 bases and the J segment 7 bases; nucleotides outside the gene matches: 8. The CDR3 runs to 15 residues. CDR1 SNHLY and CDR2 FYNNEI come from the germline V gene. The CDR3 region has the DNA TGTGCCAGCAGGCCAACTAGCGGGGTTATCGGGGAGCTGTTTTTT. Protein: CASRPTSGVIGELFF.

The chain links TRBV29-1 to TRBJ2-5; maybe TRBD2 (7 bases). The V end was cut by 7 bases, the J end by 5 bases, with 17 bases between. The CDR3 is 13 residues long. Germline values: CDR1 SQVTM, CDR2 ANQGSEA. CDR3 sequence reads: CSAVRGAGETQYF. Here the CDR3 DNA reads TGCAGCGCCGTCCGGGGGGCGGGGGAGACCCAGTACTTC.

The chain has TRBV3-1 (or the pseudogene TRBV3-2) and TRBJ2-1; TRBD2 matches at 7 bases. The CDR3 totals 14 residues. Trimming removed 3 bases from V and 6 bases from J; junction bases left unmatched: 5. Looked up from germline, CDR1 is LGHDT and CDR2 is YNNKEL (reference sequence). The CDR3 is CASSHGGGGNEQFF. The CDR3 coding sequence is TGTGCCAGCAGCCATGGCGGGGGAGGCAATGAGCAGTTCTTC.

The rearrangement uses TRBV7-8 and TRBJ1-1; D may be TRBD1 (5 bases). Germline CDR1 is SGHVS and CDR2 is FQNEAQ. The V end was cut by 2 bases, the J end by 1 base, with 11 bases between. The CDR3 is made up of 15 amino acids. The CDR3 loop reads CASSLKLGGNTEAFF. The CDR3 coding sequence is TGTGCCAGCAGCTTAAAATTGGGGGGGAACACTGAAGCTTTCTTT.

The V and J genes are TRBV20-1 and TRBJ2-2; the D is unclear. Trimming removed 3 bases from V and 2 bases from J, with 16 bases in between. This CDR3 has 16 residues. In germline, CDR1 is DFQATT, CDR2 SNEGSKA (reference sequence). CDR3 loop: CSASPHSSGNTGELFF. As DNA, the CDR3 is TGCAGTGCTAGTCCTCACTCCAGTGGAAACACCGGGGAGCTGTTTTTT.

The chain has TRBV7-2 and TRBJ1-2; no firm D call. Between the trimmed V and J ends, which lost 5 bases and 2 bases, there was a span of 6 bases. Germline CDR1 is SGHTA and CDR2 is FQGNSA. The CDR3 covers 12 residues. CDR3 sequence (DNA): TGTGCCAGCAGCCTGATGAACTATGGCTACACCTTC. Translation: CASSLMNYGYTF.

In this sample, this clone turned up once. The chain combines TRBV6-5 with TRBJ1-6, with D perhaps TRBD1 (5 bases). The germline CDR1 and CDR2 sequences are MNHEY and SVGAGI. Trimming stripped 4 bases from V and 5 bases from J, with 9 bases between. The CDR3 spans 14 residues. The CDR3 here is CASSSGKHNSPLHF. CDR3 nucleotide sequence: TGTGCCAGCAGTTCAGGGAAGCATAATTCACCCCTCCACTTT.

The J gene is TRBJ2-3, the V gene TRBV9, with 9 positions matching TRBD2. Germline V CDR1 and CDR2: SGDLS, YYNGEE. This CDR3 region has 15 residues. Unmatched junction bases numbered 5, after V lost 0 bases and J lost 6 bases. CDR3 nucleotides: TGTGCCAGCAGCGTAGGCGGGGGGGCCGTGGATACGCAGTATTTT. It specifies CASSVGGGAVDTQYF.

The chain's CDR3 is CASHVGRLGPDTQYF. CDR3 coding DNA: TGCGCCAGCCACGTGGGCCGACTGGGCCCAGATACGCAGTATTTT. This chain uses TRBV5-1 with TRBJ2-3; D not certain. Germline loops: CDR1 SGHRS, CDR2 YFSETQ. This CDR3 has 15 residues. Trimming stripped 7 bases from V and 4 bases from J, with 19 bases between.

CDR3 DNA: TGTGCCAGCACCATCCGGTTAGGTAATGAAAAACTGTTTTTT. As protein: CASTIRLGNEKLFF. The chain uses TRBV7-8 and TRBJ1-4; D ambiguous. The CDR3 is 14 residues long. CDR1 SGHVS and CDR2 FQNEAQ come from the germline V gene. V lost 7 bases, J lost 4 bases, and 13 bases lay in between.

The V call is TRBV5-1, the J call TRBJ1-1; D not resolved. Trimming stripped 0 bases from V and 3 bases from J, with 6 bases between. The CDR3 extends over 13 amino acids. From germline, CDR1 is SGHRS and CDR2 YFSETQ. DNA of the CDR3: TGCGCCAGCAGCTTGGAGGACTACACTGAAGCTTTCTTT. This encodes CASSLEDYTEAFF.

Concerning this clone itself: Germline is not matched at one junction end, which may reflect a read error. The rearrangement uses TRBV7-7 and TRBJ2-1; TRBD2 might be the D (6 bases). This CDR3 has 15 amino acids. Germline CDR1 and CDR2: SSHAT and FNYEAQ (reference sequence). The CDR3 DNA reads TGTGCTAGCAGCTTAGAAGGCGGGGTGGGCGGCCAGCAGTTCTTC. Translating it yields CASSLEGGVGGQQFF.